This T cell receptor beta chain is from a study of blood T cell repertoires in COVID-19 (dated by TCRdb to about 2020). Context from the whole study: The collaborator samples originated in the United States, Italy and Spain and spanned the acute and convalescent phases of COVID-19. The material from the prospective study consisted of cDNA or gDNA derived from T cells, B-cell-depleted T cells, or PBMCs. HLA class I and class II types, where available, came from metadata supplied by the sample provider rather than from assay-based typing. The dataset comprised deeply sampled blood TCRbeta repertoires from subjects exposed to, actively infected with, or recovered from COVID-19. The repertoires were released in a freely available public database intended as a resource for research on the immune response to SARS-CoV-2. Nearly every sample came with metadata listing a de-identified subject ID, COVID-19 status, age in years and sex. Samples came from the ongoing ImmuneRACE study (first 160 participants) plus 1,254 subjects from 6 global collaborators. The study at large found these results: How much clinical and demographic metadata was included differed by source and by participant, and the metadata was provided uncurated.

One collaborating source in Seattle enrolled patients while the patients were actively infected and followed the patients over time throughout the course of disease. The collaborating institutions used their own protocols to collect whole blood in K2EDTA tubes. For TCRbeta analysis, collaborators shipped samples in one of three forms: frozen whole blood, isolated PBMCs, or DNA extracted from either of those sample types. The germline V gene encodes CDR1 LNHDA and CDR2 SQIVND (reference sequence). Trimming costs V 5 bases and J 12 bases, and their ends lie 16 bases apart. Spanning cysteine to phenylalanine, the CDR3 consists of 12 amino acids. Solely the CDR3 DNA is kept, with 36 bases framed from the first base. As to this clone: Its target antigen remains unknown. No clone much larger than this one lies a single base away; base qualities are absent.

The immunoSEQ Assay, a bias-controlled multiplex PCR, was used to amplify TCRbeta CDR3 regions from genomic DNA. The study's own analysis went as follows. Within the assay, amplification of reference gene primers was used to estimate how many nucleated cells each sample contained. Sequence reads were collapsed and filtered to measure the absolute abundance of every unique TCRbeta CDR3 rearrangement. For each sample, productive Simpson clonality was calculated as the square root of Simpson's diversity index over productive rearrangements. TCRdb re-hosts the immuneACCESS table, in-frame sequences only. Its copies lack some clones; in the studies checked, an unresolved V gene accounts for under half of them, and the cause for the rest is not known. The DNA gave D and trimming, while V, J and clone size come from that table. The sample table shows some 80,000 clones, and 70% to 90% are seen once. About a tenth of the sample is held by the ten biggest clonotypes.

The sequenced material came from peripheral blood. The source is a man in his fifties or sixties with COVID-19, enrolled during active disease. The V and J genes are TRBV19 and TRBJ1-2; tentative D gene TRBD1, with 6 bases matching. The CDR3 in this case is CASSGWDTQDTF. The DNA reads TGTGCCAGTAGTGGATGGGACACTCAGGACACCTTC. Beyond the CDR3, the reference TRBV19 and TRBJ1-2 genes provide the residues; the full variable domain reads: DGGITQSPKYLFRKEGQNVTLSCEQNLNHDAMYWYRQDPGQGLRLIYYSQIVNDFQKGDIAEGYSVSREKKESFPLTVTSAQKNPTAFYLCASSGWDTQDTFGSGTRLTVV.